The clone carrying this TCR beta chain was recorded a few times. Its antigen is unidentified. The CDR3 sequence is 15 residues long. Germline CDR1 reads SNHLY; CDR2 reads FYNNEI. V lost 6 bases to trimming and J lost 6 bases, with 19 bases between them. As every portion of the isolated RNA was reverse transcribed, the sequencing read expressed TCRB transcripts. Clones were read by immunoSEQ multiplex PCR, and TCRdb kept only the in-frame ones, dropping some. The sample lists fewer than 900,000 clones; under 20% were seen once. This record comes from a study of beta chain features in type 1 diabetes. Broader study findings: Possible PCR preference for shorter templates applied equally to patients and controls. In these data, an HLA type influence on TCRB rearrangement remained unresolved.

Sort purity for all populations was recorded as exceeding 98%. The TCR was taken from a woman in her late teens or twenties in good health. The gene calls are TRBV2 and TRBJ2-3; tentatively, D is TRBD1 (5 bases). The sequencing sample was made of naive CD4+ T cells from blood. Here the CDR3 reads CASRLQGGSHDTQYF. The CDR3 region has the DNA TGTGCCAGCAGACTTCAGGGTGGGTCACACGATACGCAGTATTTT.